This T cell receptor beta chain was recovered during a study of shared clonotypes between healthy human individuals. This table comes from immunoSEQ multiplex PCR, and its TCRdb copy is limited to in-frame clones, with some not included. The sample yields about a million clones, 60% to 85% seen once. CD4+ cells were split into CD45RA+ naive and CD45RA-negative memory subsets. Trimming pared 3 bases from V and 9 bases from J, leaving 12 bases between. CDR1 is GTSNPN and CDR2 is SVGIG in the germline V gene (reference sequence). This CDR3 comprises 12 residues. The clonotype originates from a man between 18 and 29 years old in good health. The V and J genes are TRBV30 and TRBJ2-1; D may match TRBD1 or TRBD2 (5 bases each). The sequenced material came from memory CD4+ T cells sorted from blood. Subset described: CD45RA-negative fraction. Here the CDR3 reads CAWSQVGTEQFF. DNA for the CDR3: TGTGCCTGGAGCCAGGTGGGGACTGAGCAGTTCTTC.